These 4 T cell receptor beta chains were sequenced from one sample in a study of T-cell reconstitution after alpha-beta-depleted transplantation in children. Unique molecular identifiers were used in preparing the TCRbeta library. From the PCR reads, TCRdb called clonotypes with MiXCR, one entry per CDR3 protein. The sample carries about 640,000 distinct CDR3 sequences, approximately 15% recorded once. This material consisted of PBMCs from the stem cell graft donor, taken from the stem cell graft. All receptors come from a human donor who donated a stem cell graft to a child with acute myeloid leukemia.

This clonotype appeared many times. The chain is built from TRBV7-2 and TRBJ2-7; possible D gene TRBD2, 6 bases. CDR3 length: 14 residues. Trimming removed 5 bases at V and 3 bases at J, with 14 bases between. CDR1 and CDR2 from the germline V gene are SGHTA and FQGNSA. The CDR3 region is CASSHGRGNYEQYF. The DNA of the CDR3 is TGTGCCAGCAGCCACGGACGGGGGAACTACGAGCAGTACTTC. Combining the CDR3 with reference TRBV7-2 and TRBJ2-7 gives the whole variable domain GAGVSQSPSNKVTEKGKDVELRCDPISGHTALYWYRQSLGQGLEFLIYFQGNSAPDKSGLPSDRFSAERTGGSVSTLTIQRTQQEDSAVYLCASSHGRGNYEQYFGPGTRLTVT.

This clonotype was seen a few times. In nucleotides, the CDR3 is TGTGCCAGCACCGTACGGAAGGGCAATGAGCAGTTCTTC. Protein product: CASTVRKGNEQFF. This chain links TRBV12-3 or TRBV12-4 with TRBJ2-1; D remains ambiguous. The V end was cut by 7 bases, the J end by 6 bases, with 13 bases between. This CDR3 comprises 13 residues.

The V call is TRBV12-3 or TRBV12-4, the J call TRBJ1-4; D perhaps matches TRBD1 (5 bases). The CDR3 runs 12 residues. Deletions cut 1 base from V and 14 bases from J, with 11 bases between. The CDR3, as DNA: TGTGCCAGCAGTTTAGACCCCAGGGCTCTGTTTTTT. It translates to CASSLDPRALFF.

The chain has TRBV7-2 and TRBJ1-4, with no clear D. V was clipped by 3 bases and J by 8 bases, with 19 bases between them. Germline V lookup: CDR1 SGHTA, CDR2 FQGNSA. The CDR3 is 16 residues long. CDR3 protein: CASSFQPGPSGEKLFF. As DNA, the CDR3 is TGTGCCAGCAGCTTCCAACCGGGCCCCAGCGGGGAAAAACTGTTTTTT.